This T cell receptor (beta chain) was identified during a study of post-analysis software for immune sequencing data. Study results and limitations: There was significantly lower normalized Chao1 diversity in multiple sclerosis patients than in controls. A few TRBV segments (TRBV5-6, TRBV5-1 and TRBV20-1 among them) occurred more frequently in patients than in controls. The F measure placed samples prepared in the same batch into strongly shared clusters.

Incorporated into the TCR beta cDNA libraries were unique molecular identifiers, which served to reduce PCR and sequencing biases. From around 0.96 to 9.9 million T cells, 500,000 or so cDNA molecules were obtained. MiXCR, run by TCRdb on the PCR reads, gives a single entry per CDR3 protein. The table shows approximately 730,000 distinct CDR3 sequences, with 25% to 30% occurring only once. This clonotype was seen only a few times. Its specificity is not known. Trimming left V 0 bases short and J 4 bases short, with 19 bases between. The CDR3 contains 18 residues. Germline V CDR1 and CDR2: SEHNR, FQNEAQ (reference sequence).

The sample comprised blood. The chain employs TRBV7-9 and TRBJ2-1; D might be TRBD2 (6 bases). This TCR was sampled from a girl aged 10 to 17 with multiple sclerosis. The CDR3 loop reads CASSLALLGGALYNEQFF. The CDR3 nucleotides read TGTGCCAGCAGCTTAGCGCTCCTGGGCGGGGCTTTGTACAATGAGCAGTTCTTC.